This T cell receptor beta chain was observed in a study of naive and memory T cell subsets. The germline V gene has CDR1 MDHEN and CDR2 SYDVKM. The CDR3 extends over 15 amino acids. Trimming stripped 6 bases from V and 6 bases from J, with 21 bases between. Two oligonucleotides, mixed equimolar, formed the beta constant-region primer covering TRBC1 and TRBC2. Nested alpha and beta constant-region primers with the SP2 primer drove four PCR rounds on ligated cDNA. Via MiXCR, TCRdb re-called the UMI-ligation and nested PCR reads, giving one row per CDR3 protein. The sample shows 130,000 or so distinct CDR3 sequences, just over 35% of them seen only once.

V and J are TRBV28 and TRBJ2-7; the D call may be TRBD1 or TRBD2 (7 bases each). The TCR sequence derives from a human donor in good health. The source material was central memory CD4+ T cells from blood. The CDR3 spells CASSRGDDRDGEQYF. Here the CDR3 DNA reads TGTGCCAGCAGCCGGGGGGACGACAGGGATGGCGAGCAGTACTTC. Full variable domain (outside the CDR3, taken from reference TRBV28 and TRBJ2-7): DVKVTQSSRYLVKRTGEKVFLECVQDMDHENMFWYRQDPGLGLRLIYFSYDVKMKEKGDIPEGYSVSREKKERFSLILESASTNQTSMYLCASSRGDDRDGEQYFGPGTRLTVT.